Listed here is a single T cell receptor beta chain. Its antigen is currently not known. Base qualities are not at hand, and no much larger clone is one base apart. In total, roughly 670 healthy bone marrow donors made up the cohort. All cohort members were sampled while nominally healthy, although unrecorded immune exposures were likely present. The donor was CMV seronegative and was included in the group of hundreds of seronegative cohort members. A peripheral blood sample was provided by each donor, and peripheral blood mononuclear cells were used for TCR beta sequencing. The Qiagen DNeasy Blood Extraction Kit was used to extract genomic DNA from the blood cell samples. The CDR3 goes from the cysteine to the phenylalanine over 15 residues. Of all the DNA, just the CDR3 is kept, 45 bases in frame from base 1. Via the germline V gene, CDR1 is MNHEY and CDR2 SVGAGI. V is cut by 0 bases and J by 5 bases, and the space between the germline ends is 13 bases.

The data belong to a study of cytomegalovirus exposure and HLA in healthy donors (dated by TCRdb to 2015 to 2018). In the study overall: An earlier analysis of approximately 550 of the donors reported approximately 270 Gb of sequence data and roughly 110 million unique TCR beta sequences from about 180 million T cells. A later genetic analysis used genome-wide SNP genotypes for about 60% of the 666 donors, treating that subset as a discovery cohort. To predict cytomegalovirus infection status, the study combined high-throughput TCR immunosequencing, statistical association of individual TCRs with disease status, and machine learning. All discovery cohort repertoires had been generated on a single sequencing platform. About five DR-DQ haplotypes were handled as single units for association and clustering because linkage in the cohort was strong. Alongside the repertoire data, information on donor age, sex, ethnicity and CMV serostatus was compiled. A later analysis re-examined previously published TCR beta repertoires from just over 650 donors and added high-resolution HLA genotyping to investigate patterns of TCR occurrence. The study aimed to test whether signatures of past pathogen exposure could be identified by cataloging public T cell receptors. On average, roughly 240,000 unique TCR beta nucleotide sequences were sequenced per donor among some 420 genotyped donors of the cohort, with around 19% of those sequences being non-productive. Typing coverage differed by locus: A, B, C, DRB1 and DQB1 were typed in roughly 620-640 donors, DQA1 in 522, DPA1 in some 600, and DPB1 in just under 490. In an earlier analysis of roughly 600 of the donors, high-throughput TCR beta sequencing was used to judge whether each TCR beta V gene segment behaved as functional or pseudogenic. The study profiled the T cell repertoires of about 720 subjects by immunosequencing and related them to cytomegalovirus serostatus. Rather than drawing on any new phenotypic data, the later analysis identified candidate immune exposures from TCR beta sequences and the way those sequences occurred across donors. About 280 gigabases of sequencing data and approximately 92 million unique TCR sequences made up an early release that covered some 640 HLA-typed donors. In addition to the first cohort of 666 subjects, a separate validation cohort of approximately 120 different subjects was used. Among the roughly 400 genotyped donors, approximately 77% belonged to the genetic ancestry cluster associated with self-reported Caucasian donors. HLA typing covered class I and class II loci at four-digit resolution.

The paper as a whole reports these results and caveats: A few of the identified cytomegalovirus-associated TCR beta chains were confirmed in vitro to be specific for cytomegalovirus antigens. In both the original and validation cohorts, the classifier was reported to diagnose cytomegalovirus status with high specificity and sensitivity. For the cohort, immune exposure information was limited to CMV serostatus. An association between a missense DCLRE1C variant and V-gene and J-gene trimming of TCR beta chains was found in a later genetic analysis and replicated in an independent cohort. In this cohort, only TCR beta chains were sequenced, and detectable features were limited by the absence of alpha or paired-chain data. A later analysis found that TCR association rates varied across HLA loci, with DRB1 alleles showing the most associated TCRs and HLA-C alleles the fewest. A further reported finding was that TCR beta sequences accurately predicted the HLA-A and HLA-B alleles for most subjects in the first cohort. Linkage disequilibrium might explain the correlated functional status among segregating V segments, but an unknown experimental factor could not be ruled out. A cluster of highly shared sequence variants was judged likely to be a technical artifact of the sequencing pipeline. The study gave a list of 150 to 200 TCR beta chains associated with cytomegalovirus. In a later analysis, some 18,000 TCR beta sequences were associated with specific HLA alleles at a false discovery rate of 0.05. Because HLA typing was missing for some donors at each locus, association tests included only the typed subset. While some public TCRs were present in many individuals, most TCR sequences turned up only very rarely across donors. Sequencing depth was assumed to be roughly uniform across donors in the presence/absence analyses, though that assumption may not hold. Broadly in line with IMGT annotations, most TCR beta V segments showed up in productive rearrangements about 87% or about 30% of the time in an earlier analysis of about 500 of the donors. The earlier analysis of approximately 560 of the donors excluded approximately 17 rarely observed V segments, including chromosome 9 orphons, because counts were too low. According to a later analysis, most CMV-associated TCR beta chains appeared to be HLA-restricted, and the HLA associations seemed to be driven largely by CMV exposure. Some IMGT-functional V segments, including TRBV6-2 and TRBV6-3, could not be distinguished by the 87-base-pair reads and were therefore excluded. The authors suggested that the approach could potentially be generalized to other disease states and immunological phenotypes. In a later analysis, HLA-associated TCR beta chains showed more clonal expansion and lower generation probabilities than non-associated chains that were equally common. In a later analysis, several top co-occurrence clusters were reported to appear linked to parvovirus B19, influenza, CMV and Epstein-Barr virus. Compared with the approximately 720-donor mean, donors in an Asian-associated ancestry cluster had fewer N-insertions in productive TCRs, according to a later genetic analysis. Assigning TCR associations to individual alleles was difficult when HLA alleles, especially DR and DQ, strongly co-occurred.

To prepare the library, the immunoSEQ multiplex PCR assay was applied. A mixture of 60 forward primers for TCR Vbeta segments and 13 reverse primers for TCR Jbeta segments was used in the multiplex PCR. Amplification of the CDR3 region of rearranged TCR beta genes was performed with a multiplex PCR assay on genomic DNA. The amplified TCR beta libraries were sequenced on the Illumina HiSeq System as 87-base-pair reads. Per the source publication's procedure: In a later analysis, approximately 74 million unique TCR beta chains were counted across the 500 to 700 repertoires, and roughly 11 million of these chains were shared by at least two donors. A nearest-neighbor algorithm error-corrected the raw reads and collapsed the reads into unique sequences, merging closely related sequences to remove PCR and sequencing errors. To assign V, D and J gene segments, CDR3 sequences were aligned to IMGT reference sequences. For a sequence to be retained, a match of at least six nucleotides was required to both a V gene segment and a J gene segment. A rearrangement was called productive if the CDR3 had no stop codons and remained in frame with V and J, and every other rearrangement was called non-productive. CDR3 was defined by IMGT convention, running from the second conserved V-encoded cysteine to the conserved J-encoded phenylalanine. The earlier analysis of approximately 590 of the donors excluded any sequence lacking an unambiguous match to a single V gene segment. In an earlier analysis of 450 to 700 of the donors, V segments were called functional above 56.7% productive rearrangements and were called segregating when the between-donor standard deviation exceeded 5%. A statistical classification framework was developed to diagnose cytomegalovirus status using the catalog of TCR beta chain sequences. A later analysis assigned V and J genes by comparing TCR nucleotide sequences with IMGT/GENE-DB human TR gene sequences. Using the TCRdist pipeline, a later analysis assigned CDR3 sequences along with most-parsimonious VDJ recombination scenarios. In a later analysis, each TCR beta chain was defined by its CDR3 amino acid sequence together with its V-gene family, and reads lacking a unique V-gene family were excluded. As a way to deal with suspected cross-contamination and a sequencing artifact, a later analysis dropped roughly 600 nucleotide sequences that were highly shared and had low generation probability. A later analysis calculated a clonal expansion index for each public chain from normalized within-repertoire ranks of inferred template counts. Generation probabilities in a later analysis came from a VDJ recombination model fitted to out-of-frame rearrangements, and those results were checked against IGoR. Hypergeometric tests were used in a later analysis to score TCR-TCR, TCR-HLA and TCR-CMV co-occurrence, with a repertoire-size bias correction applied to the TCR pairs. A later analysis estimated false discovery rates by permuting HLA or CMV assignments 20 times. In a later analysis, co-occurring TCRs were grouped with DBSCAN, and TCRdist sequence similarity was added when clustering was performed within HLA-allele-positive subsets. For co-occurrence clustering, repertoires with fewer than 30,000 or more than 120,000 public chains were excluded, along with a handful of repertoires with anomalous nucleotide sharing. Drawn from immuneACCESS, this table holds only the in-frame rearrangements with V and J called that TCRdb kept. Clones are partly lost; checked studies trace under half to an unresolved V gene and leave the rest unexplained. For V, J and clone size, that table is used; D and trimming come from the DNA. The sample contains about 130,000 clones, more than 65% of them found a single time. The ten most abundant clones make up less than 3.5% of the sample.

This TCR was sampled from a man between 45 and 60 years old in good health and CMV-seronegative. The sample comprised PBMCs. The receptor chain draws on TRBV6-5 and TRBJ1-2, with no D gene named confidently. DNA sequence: TGTGCCAGCAGTTACTCGACGTCTGGCGGTTATGGCTACACCTTC. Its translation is CASSYSTSGGYGYTF.